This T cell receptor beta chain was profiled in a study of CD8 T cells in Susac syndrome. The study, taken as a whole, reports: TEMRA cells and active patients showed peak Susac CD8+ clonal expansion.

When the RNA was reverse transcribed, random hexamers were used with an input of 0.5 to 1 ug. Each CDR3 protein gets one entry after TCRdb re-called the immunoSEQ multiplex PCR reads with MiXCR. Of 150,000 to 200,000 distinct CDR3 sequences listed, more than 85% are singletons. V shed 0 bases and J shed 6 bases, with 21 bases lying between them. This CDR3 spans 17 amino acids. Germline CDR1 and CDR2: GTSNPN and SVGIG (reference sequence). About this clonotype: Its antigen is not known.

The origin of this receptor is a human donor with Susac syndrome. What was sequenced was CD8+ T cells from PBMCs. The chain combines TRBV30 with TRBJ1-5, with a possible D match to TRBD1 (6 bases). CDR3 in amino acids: CAWSVNVIQGVSQPQHF. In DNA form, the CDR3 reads TGTGCCTGGAGTGTAAATGTTATACAGGGTGTAAGTCAGCCCCAGCATTTT.